One and the same sample provided the 9 T cell receptor beta chains below, sequenced in a study of identical twins. TCRdb redid the calling of the 5' RACE reads with MiXCR, one entry per CDR3 protein. The sample records hundreds of thousands of distinct CDR3 sequences, 7.1% being singletons. These data also formed part of another study, on yellow fever vaccine responses in identical twins.

Sequencing was carried out using PBMCs. The receptor set was obtained from a woman aged 18 to 35 in good health.

The sample holds one count of this clonotype. This may be a read error, as it is one base from a much larger clone. CDR3 loop: CPSSLGRGNEQFF. CDR3 nucleotide sequence: TGTCCCAGCAGTTTAGGGAGGGGGAATGAGCAGTTCTTC. The chain links TRBV12-3 or TRBV12-4 to TRBJ2-1; D might be TRBD2 (7 bases). CDR3 length: 13 residues.

A few counts support this clonotype. J is TRBJ1-2 and V is TRBV28; 8 bases map to TRBD1. The CDR3 has 15 residues. CDR1 is MDHEN, CDR2 SYDVKM, per germline. V lost 4 bases and J lost 2; bases outside the gene matches: 6. CDR3 region: CASSSDRGENYGYTF. CDR3 bases: TGTGCCAGCAGTTCCGACAGGGGCGAAAACTATGGCTACACCTTC.

In this sample, this clonotype turned up many times. The chain couples TRBV7-2 to TRBJ1-1; perhaps TRBD1 as D (6 bases). Per germline, CDR1 SGHTA and CDR2 FQGNSA. With 6 bases removed from V and 0 bases from J, the gap between germline ends came to 14 bases. The CDR3 consists of 15 residues. CDR3 amino acids: CASRGQLGVNTEAFF. CDR3 bases: TGTGCCAGCAGAGGACAGCTAGGCGTGAACACTGAAGCTTTCTTT.

Only a few counts were recorded for this clonotype. The chain uses TRBV6-1 and TRBJ1-2; D gene ambiguous. V gave up 0 bases and J gave up 8 bases, with 13 bases separating them. The CDR3 covers 14 residues. CDR1 is MNHNS, CDR2 SASEGT, per germline. The CDR3 coding sequence is TGTGCCAGCAGTGAAGCGGGCAGCGTGGGGGGCTACACCTTC. Amino acids: CASSEAGSVGGYTF.

This clonotype has more than one count but fewer than ten. The V call is TRBV6-1, the J call TRBJ2-2, with 7 bases identical to TRBD1. Germline V gene lookup returns CDR1 MNHNS and CDR2 SASEGT. The CDR3 is made up of 16 amino acids. With V trimmed by 7 bases and J by 0 bases, 8 bases remained unmatched. DNA of the CDR3: TGTGCCAGCACCTCTAGGGGGCTAGCGAACACCGGGGAGCTGTTTTTT. Translated: CASTSRGLANTGELFF.

This clonotype was counted many times. The rearrangement joins TRBV10-3 to TRBJ2-3, with D tentatively TRBD1 (6 bases). Trimming cost V 7 bases and J 1 base, with 15 bases left between them. CDR3 length equals 15 residues. Germline V gives CDR1 ENHRY, CDR2 SYGVKD. The CDR3 DNA follows: TGTGCCATCACGCCGAACAGGGTTGGCACAGATACGCAGTATTTT. This codes for CAITPNRVGTDTQYF.

Many counts were recorded for this clonotype. The genes are TRBV20-1 and TRBJ1-5; TRBD1 is a possible D gene (5 bases). The CDR3 has 11 amino acids. The V end was cut by 2 bases, the J end by 15 bases, with 14 bases between. Looked up from germline, CDR1 is DFQATT and CDR2 is SNEGSKA (reference sequence). CDR3 nucleotides: TGCAGTGCTAGACAGGGTTGGGCCATGCATTTT. Translation: CSARQGWAMHF.

The chain uses TRBV4-1 and TRBJ2-1, with unresolved D. The length of the CDR3 is 16 residues. V was shortened by 2 bases and J by 8 bases, with 19 bases between the two germline ends. CDR1 and CDR2 (germline): MGHRA, YSYEKL. DNA for the CDR3: TGCGCCAGCAGCCAAAGAGCCGGTCTAGTTGAACATGAGCAGTTCTTC. It translates to CASSQRAGLVEHEQFF.

The chain links TRBV9 to TRBJ2-7; 11 bases fit TRBD2. V lost 4 bases to trimming and J lost 3 bases; unmatched junction nucleotides: 9. Germline assignment: CDR1 SGDLS and CDR2 YYNGEE. The CDR3 sequence is 16 residues long. The CDR3 DNA sequence: TGTGCCAGCAGCCCGGGGACTAGCGGAGGAAACTACGAGCAGTACTTC. Protein: CASSPGTSGGNYEQYF.